What follows describes a single TCR beta chain. The data derive from a study of blood T cell repertoires in COVID-19. CDR3 size: 14 residues. V lost 1 base and J lost 0, with 7 bases in between. In germline, CDR1 is SGHDT, CDR2 YYEEEE. TCRdb keeps only in-frame clones here, not all; method: immunoSEQ multiplex PCR. The data contain around 75,000 clones, about 89% of them singletons. This chain uses TRBV5-6 with TRBJ1-1, with unresolved D. Sequencing input: peripheral blood. The TCR comes from a man between 60 and 70 years old with acute or convalescent COVID-19. This CDR3 is CASSLKQLNTEAFF. In DNA form, the CDR3 reads TGTGCCAGCAGCTTGAAACAGCTGAACACTGAAGCTTTCTTT.